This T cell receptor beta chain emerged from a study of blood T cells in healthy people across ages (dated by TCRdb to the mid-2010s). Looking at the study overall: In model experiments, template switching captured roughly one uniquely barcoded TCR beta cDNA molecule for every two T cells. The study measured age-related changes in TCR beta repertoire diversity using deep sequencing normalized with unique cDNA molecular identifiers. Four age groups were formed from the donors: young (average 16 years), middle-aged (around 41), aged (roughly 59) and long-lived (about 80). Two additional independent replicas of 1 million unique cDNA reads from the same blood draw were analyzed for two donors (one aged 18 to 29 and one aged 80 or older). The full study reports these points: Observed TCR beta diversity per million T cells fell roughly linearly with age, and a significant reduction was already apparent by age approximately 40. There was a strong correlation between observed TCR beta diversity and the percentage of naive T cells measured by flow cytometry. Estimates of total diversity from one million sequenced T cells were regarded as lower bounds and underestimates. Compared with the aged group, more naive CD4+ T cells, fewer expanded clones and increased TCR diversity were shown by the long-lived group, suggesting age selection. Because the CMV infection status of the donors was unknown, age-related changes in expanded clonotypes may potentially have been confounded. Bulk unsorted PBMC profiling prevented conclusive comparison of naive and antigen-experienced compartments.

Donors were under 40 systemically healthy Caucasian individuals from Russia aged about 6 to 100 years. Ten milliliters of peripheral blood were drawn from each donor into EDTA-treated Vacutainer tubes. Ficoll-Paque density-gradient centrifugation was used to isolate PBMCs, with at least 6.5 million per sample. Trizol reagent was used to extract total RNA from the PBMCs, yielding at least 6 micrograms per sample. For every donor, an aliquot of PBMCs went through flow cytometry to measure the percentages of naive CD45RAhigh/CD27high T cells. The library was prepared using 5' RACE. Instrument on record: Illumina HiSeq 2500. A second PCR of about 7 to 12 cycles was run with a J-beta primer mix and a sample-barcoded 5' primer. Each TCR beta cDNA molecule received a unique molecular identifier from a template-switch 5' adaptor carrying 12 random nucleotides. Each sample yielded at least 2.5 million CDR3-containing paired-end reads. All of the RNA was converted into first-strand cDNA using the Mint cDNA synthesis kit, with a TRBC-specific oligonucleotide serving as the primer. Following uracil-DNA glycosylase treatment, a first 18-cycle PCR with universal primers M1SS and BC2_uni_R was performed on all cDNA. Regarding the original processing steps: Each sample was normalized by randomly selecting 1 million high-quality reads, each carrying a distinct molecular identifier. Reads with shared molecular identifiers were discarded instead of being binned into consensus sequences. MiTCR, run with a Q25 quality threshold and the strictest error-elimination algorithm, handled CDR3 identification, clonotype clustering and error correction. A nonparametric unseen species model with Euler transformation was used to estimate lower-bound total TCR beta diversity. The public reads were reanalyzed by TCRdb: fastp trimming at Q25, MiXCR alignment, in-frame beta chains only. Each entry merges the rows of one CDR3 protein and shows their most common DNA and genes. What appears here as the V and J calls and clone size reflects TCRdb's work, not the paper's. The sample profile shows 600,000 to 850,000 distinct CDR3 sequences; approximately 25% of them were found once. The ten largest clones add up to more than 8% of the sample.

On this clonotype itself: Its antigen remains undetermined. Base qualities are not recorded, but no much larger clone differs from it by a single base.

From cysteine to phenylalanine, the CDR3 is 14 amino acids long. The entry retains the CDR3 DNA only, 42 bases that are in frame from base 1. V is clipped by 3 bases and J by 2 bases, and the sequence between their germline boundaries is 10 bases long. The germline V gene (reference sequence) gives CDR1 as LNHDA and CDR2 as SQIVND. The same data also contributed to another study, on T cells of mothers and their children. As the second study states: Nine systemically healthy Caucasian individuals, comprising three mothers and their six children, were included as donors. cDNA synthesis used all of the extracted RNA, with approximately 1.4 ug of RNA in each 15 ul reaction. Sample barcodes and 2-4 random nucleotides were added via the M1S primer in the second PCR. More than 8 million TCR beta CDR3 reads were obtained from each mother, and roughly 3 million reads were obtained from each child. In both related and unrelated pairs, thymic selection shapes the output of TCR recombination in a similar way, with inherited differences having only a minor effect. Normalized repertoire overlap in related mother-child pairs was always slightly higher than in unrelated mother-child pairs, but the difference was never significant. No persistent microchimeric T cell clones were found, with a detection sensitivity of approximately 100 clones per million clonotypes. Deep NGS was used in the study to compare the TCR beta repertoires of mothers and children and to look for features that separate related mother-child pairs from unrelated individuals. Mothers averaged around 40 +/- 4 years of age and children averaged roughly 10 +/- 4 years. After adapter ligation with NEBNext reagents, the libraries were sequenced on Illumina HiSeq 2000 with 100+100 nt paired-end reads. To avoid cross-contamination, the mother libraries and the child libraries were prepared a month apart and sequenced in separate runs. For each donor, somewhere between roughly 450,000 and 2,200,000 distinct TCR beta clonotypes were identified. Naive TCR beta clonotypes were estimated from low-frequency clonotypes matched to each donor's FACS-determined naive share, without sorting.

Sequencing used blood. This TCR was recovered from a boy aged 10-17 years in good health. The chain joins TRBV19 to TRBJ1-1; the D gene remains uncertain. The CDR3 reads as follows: CASSIPGRNTEAFF. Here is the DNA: TGTGCCAGTAGTATCCCCGGGAGAAACACTGAAGCTTTCTTT. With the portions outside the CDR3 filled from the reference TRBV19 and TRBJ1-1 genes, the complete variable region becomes DGGITQSPKYLFRKEGQNVTLSCEQNLNHDAMYWYRQDPGQGLRLIYYSQIVNDFQKGDIAEGYSVSREKKESFPLTVTSAQKNPTAFYLCASSIPGRNTEAFFGQGTRLTVV.